The source of this T cell receptor (beta chain) is a study of blood T cell repertoires in COVID-19. At the level of the study: Samples representing acute and convalescent COVID-19 were sourced from the United States, Italy and Spain. From T cells, B-cell-depleted T cells, or PBMCs came the material, which was cDNA or gDNA.

The V gene's germline CDR1 is MNHEY and CDR2 SVGAGI. The ends were cut back, 5 bases at V and 0 bases at J, with 10 bases in the middle. CDR3 size: 14 residues. Under the authors' procedure: Estimation of nucleated cell counts was performed using reference gene primer amplification. Profiling relied on immunoSEQ multiplex PCR, and the TCRdb table lists in-frame clones only, not all of them. Clone size and V and J calls were adopted from that table, with D and trimming inferred from the DNA. The data hold approximately 170,000 clones, with roughly 86% observed a single time. There are a few counts of this clone.

The clonotype was recovered from a man aged 40-55 years who had recovered from COVID-19. The chain couples TRBV6-5 to TRBJ1-1; D not certain. Material for sequencing was peripheral blood. CDR3 nucleotide sequence: TGTGCCAGCAGTCGGAGCTCCATGAACACTGAAGCTTTCTTT. It yields the protein CASSRSSMNTEAFF.